The text below deals with one TCR beta chain. Its antigen remains unknown. These data originate in a study of shared clonotypes between healthy human individuals. Study conclusions and caveats: Sharing across four donors was highest in naive CD4 (roughly 5%) and lowest in memory CD8 (0.4%). Clonotypes not shared had lower generation probabilities than those common to all four donors.

Clones were sequenced by immunoSEQ multiplex PCR, and TCRdb holds only the in-frame ones, with some missing. The profile shows about a million clones, 76% of them singletons. The receptor was derived from a man aged 18 to 29 in good health. The specimen was memory CD4+ T cells sorted from blood. The subset here: CD45RA-negative fraction.

The CDR3 coding sequence is TGCGCCAGCAACGCGGGAGGTACAGATACGCAGTATTTT. Residues: CASNAGGTDTQYF. The gene calls are TRBV5-1 and TRBJ2-3; 8 positions match TRBD2. Germline V gene sequence: CDR1 SGHRS, CDR2 YFSETQ. Trimming removed 6 bases from V and 3 bases from J; junction bases left unmatched: 3. This CDR3 region has 13 residues.